The 2 T cell receptor beta chains below all came from one sample that was sequenced in a study of T cell repertoires in cytomegalovirus infection (dated by TCRdb to about 2019). Sequencing was performed on an Illumina HiSeq 1500. Starting from the raw public reads, TCRdb applied fastp trimming at Q25, assembled clones with MiXCR and retained in-frame beta chains. Under each unique CDR3 protein, matching rows form one entry showing the most common genes and DNA. Here the sample has 50,000 to 65,000 distinct CDR3 sequences; over 15% occur a single time. The ten largest make up about two thirds of the sample. No antigen has been assigned to these receptors. What this sample's treatment or condition label stands for: in vitro stimulation with specific CMV peptide epitopes to enrich CMV-specific T cells. The sequencing here drew on CD8+ T cells from cultured PBMCs, taken from culture after CMV antigen stimulation. All receptors derive from a human donor in good health (CMV status not recorded). Some clones in this sample may be carry-over from other donors' samples.

The CDR3: CASSLGKGAGMSTDTQYF. The CDR3 DNA follows: TGTGCCAGCAGCTTAGGAAAGGGAGCAGGGATGAGCACAGATACGCAGTATTTT. This chain connects TRBV7-9 to TRBJ2-3, with D perhaps matching TRBD1 or TRBD2 (5 bases each). Trimming shortened V by 1 base and J by 0 bases, and 17 bases separated the two germline ends. The CDR3 is made up of 18 amino acids. Germline V gives CDR1 SEHNR, CDR2 FQNEAQ (reference sequence).

A few counts support this clonotype. This sequence joins TRBV6-2 or TRBV6-3 and TRBJ2-5; possible D gene TRBD2, 6 bases. The CDR3 sequence is 15 residues long. The germline V gene encodes CDR1 MNHEY and CDR2 SVGEGT. V was cut by 7 bases and J by 7 bases, with 22 bases left in between. The CDR3 bases are TGTGCCAGCACGTCCCTCCTAGCCCTGGGGGGGACCCAGTACTTC. This translates into CASTSLLALGGTQYF.